One and the same sample provided the 16 T cell receptor beta chains below, sequenced in a study of siplizumab effects on memory and regulatory T cells. TCRdb's table, derived via immunoSEQ multiplex PCR, lists solely in-frame clones and lacks some. The sample shows some 100,000 clones, around 92% of them seen only once. Sequenced input: CD4+ T cells sorted from blood. The origin of the receptors is a human donor in good health. Some clones in this sample may be carry-over from other donors' samples.

V gene TRBV15 combines with J gene TRBJ2-7; TRBD1 aligns across 11 bases. Germline CDR1 is LNHNV and CDR2 is YYDKDF (reference sequence). This CDR3 has 16 residues. Unmatched junction bases numbered 7, after V lost 0 bases and J lost 6 bases. The CDR3 DNA is TGTGCCACCAGCAGAGATCTAAGGACAGGGGGCTCCGAGCAGTACTTC. Translating gives CATSRDLRTGGSEQYF.

V is TRBV27 and J is TRBJ2-3; 10 bases are shared with TRBD2. There are 15 residues in the CDR3. V lost 5 bases, J lost 2 bases, and 4 bases stayed unmatched. Germline V lookup: CDR1 MNHEY, CDR2 SMNVEV (reference sequence). CDR3 DNA sequence: TGTGCCAGCAGTCGACTAGCGGGTCTCACAGATACGCAGTATTTT. Translating it yields CASSRLAGLTDTQYF.

The rearrangement uses TRBV6-1 and TRBJ2-7; 7 nucleotides match TRBD1. CDR1 and CDR2 from the germline V gene are MNHNS and SASEGT. Germline trimming cut 9 bases from V and 6 bases from J; bases unmatched to any gene: 11. This CDR3 contains 13 residues. CDR3 sequence reads: CASCYGTDLEQYF. The CDR3 DNA is TGTGCCAGTTGCTATGGGACAGATCTCGAGCAGTACTTC.

The chain uses TRBV9 and TRBJ1-2; the D gene is possibly TRBD1 (5 bases). There are 15 residues in the CDR3. Between the trimmed V and J ends, which lost 0 bases and 8 bases, there was a span of 17 bases. Germline V CDR1 and CDR2: SGDLS, YYNGEE. The CDR3 DNA follows: TGTGCCAGCAGCGTAGAATCTGAGGGGATGGGGGGCTACACCTTC. Translating gives CASSVESEGMGGYTF.

V is TRBV11-3 and J is TRBJ1-5; D is unresolved. Between the trimmed V and J ends, which lost 2 bases and 2 bases, there was a span of 10 bases. The CDR3 length is 15 residues. In germline, CDR1 is SGHNT, CDR2 YENEEA. CDR3 region: CASSLQHLGNQPQHF. The DNA of the CDR3 is TGTGCCAGCAGCTTACAACACCTGGGCAATCAGCCCCAGCATTTT.

V usage is TRBV2 and J usage is TRBJ2-3; maybe TRBD1 (6 bases). Trimming took 6 bases from V and 3 from J, leaving 10 bases between them. Germline CDR1 is SNHLY and CDR2 is FYNNEI. CDR3 length equals 13 residues. This chain's CDR3 is CASRDDRTDTQYF. The CDR3 nucleotides are TGTGCCAGCAGGGACGACAGGACAGATACGCAGTATTTT.

The chain uses TRBV27 and TRBJ2-1; 12 bases fit TRBD2. J gave up 3 bases and V 6 bases, and 3 bases lay outside the gene matches. The CDR3 loop spans 15 amino acids. Germline-derived CDR1 and CDR2 are MNHEY and SMNVEV (reference sequence). The CDR3 DNA reads as TGTGCCAGCAGGAGGACTAGCGGGGACTACAATGAGCAGTTCTTC. This gives the protein CASRRTSGDYNEQFF.

In this sample, this clone turned up a few times. The V and J genes are TRBV5-1 and TRBJ2-2; 7 nucleotides align to TRBD2. The CDR3 totals 16 residues. Trimming removed 0 bases from V and 2 bases from J; junction bases left unmatched: 4. Germline V lookup: CDR1 SGHRS, CDR2 YFSETQ. The CDR3 protein is CASSLVASGNTGELFF. The CDR3 DNA reads as TGCGCCAGCAGCTTGGTGGCTAGCGGTAACACCGGGGAGCTGTTTTTT. The full variable domain, with the rest looked up from reference TRBV5-1 and TRBJ2-2, is KAGVTQTPRYLIKTRGQQVTLSCSPISGHRSVSWYQQTPGQGLQFLFEYFSETQRNKGNFPGRFSGRQFSNSRSEMNVSTLELGDSALYLCASSLVASGNTGELFFGEGSRLTVL.

The rearrangement uses TRBV7-9 and TRBJ1-2, with D perhaps matching TRBD1 (6 bases). The V end was cut by 5 bases, the J end by 4 bases, with 20 bases between. Germline CDR1 and CDR2: SEHNR and FQNEAQ (reference sequence). The length of the CDR3 is 16 residues. The CDR3 DNA reads TGTGCCAGCAGCCCGGGGGCCCATGGAAAGACCTATGGCTACACCTTC. Translating it yields CASSPGAHGKTYGYTF.

J is TRBJ2-3 and V is TRBV5-1; D is uncertain. CDR1 and CDR2 (germline): SGHRS, YFSETQ. Trimming took off 4 bases at V and 5 bases at J, with 23 bases between the two ends. CDR3 length: 17 amino acids. CDR3 bases: TGCGCCAGCAGCATGGATAGGCGGCGTGGAGTTGGAGATACGCAGTATTTT. This encodes CASSMDRRRGVGDTQYF.

The chain is built from TRBV25-1 and TRBJ2-7; the D gene is possibly TRBD1 (6 bases). The CDR3 contains 16 residues. V lost 2 bases and J lost 6, with 20 bases in between. From germline, CDR1 is MGHDK and CDR2 SYGVNS. CDR3 protein: CASSEQTGTPFAEQYF. CDR3 bases: TGTGCCAGCAGTGAACAGACCGGGACACCTTTCGCCGAGCAGTACTTC.

About this clone: The junction departs from germline at one end; a sequencing error may be responsible. The genes are TRBV7-2 and TRBJ2-3; no clear D. Germline CDR1 SGHTA, CDR2 FQGNSA. The CDR3 is made up of 13 amino acids. The CDR3 DNA is TGTGCCAGCAGCTTAGGGCCCACAGATACGCGGTATTTT. It translates to CASSLGPTDTRYF. Full variable domain (remainder filled in from reference TRBV7-2 and TRBJ2-3): GAGVSQSPSNKVTEKGKDVELRCDPISGHTALYWYRQSLGQGLEFLIYFQGNSAPDKSGLPSDRFSAERTGGSVSTLTIQRTQQEDSAVYLCASSLGPTDTRYFGPGTRLTVL.

The chain carries TRBV18 and TRBJ2-1, with 13 bases fitting TRBD2. V lost 3 bases to trimming and J lost 2 bases; unmatched junction nucleotides: 1. This CDR3 comprises 16 residues. The germline V gene has CDR1 KGHSH and CDR2 LQKENI. DNA for the CDR3: TGTGCCAGCTCACCCGGGACTAGCGGGACCTACAATGAGCAGTTCTTC. Protein product: CASSPGTSGTYNEQFF.

CDR3 in amino acids: CASSLPLSGNTIYF. The CDR3 region has the DNA TGTGCCAGCAGCTTACCCTTGTCTGGAAACACCATATATTTT. V is TRBV5-5 and J is TRBJ1-3; D gene uncertain. Trimming left V 2 bases short and J 1 base short, with 7 bases between. Germline V gives CDR1 SGHKS, CDR2 YYEKEE (reference sequence). CDR3 length equals 14 residues.

The rearrangement uses TRBV5-1 and TRBJ2-5; maybe TRBD2 (5 bases). Germline V CDR1 and CDR2: SGHRS, YFSETQ. The CDR3 has 14 residues. Trimming pared 1 base from V and 5 bases from J, leaving 12 bases between. The CDR3 here is CASSLLEGLETQYF. The CDR3 nucleotides are TGCGCCAGCAGCTTGCTTGAGGGCTTGGAGACCCAGTACTTC. The variable domain in full, completed from reference TRBV5-1 and TRBJ2-5, reads KAGVTQTPRYLIKTRGQQVTLSCSPISGHRSVSWYQQTPGQGLQFLFEYFSETQRNKGNFPGRFSGRQFSNSRSEMNVSTLELGDSALYLCASSLLEGLETQYFGPGTRLLVL.

The chain combines TRBV6-5 with TRBJ2-5; possibly TRBD1 or TRBD2 for D (5 bases each). Germline CDR1 MNHEY, CDR2 SVGAGI. Deletions cut 4 bases from V and 5 bases from J, with 11 bases between. The CDR3 runs to 13 residues. CDR3 loop: CASSSPGRETQYF. Written as DNA, the CDR3 is TGTGCCAGCAGTTCACCGGGGCGGGAGACCCAGTACTTC.